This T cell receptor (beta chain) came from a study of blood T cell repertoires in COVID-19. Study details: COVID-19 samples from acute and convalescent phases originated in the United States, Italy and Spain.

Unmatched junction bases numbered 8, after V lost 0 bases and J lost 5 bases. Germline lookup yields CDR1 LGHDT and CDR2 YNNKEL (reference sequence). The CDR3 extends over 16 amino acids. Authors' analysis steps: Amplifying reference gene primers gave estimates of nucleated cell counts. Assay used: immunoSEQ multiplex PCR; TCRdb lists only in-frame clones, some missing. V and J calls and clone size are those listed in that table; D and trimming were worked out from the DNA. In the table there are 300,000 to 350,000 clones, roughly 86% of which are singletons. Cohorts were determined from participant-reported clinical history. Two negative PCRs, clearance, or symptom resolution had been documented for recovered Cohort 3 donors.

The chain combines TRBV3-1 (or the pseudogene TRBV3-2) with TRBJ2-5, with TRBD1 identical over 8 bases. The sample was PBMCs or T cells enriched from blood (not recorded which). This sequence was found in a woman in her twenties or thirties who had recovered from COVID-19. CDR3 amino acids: CASSQDLVRGQETQYF. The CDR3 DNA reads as TGTGCCAGCAGCCAAGATCTGGTCAGGGGGCAGGAGACCCAGTACTTC.